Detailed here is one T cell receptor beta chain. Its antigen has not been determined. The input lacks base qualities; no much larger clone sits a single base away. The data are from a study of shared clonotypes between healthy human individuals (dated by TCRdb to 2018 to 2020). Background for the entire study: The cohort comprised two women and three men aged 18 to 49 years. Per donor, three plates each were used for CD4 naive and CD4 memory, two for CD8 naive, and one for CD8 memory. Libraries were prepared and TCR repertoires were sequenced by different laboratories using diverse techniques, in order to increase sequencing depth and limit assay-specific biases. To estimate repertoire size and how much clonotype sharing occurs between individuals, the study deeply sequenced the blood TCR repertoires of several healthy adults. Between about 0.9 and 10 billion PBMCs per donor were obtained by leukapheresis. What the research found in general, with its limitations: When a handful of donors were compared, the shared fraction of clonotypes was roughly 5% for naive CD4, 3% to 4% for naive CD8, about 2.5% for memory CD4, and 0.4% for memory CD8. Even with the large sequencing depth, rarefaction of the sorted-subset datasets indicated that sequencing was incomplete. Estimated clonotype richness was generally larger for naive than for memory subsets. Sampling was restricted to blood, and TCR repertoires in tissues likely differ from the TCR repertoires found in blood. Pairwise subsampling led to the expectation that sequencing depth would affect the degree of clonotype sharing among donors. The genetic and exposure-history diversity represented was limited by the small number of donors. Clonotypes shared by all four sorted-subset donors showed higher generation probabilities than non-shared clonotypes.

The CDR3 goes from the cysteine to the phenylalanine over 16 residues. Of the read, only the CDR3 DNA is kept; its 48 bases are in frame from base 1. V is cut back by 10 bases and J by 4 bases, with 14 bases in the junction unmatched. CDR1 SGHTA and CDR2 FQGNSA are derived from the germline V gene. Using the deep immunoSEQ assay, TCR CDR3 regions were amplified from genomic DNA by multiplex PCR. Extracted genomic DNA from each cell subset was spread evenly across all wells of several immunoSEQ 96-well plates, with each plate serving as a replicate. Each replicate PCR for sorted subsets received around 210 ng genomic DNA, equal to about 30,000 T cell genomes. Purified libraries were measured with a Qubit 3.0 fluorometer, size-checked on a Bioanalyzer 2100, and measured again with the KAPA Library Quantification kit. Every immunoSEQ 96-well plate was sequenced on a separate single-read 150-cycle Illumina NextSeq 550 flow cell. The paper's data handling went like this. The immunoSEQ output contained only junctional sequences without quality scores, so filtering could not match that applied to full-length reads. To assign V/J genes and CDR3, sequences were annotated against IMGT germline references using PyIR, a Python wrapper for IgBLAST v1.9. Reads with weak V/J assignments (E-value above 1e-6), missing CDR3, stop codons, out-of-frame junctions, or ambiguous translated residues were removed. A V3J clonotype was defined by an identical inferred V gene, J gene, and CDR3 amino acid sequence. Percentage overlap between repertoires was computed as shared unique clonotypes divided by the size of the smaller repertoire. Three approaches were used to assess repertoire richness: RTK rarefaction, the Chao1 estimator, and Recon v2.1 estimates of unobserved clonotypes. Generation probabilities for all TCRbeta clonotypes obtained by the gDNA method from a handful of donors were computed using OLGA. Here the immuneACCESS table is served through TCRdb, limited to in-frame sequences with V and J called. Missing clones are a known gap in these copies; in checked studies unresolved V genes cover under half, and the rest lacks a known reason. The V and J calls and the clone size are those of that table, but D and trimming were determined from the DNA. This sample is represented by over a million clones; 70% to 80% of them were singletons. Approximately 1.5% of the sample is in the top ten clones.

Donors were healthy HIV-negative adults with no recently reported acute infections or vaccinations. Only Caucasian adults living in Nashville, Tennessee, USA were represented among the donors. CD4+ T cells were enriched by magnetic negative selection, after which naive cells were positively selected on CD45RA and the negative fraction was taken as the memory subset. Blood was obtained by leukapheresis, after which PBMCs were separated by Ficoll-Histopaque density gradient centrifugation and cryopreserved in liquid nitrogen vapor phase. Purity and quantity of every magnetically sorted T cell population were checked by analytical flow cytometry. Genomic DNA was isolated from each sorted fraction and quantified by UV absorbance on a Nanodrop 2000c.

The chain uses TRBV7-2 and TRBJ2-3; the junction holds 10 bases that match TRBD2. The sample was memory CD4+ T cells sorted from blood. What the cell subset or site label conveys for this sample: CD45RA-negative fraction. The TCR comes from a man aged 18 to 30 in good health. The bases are TGTGCCACCCGAGTTAATCTAGCGGGAGTTTCAGATACGCAGTATTTT. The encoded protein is CATRVNLAGVSDTQYF.